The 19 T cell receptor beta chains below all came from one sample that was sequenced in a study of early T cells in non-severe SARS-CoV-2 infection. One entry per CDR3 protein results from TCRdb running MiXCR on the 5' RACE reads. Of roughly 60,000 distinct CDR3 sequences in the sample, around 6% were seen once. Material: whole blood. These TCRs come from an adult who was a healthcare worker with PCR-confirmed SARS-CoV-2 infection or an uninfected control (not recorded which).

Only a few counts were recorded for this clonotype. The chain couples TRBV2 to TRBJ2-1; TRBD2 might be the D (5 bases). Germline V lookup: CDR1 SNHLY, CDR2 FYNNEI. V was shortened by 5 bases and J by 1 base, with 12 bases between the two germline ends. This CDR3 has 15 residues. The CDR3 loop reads CASSRTRESYNEQFF. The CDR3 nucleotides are TGTGCCAGCAGTCGCACTAGAGAGTCCTACAATGAGCAGTTCTTC.

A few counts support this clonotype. The CDR3: CASSPEGHPNTEAFF. CDR3 in DNA: TGTGCCAGCTCACCTGAGGGACACCCGAACACTGAAGCTTTCTTT. V and J are TRBV18 and TRBJ1-1; D is perhaps TRBD1 (6 bases). Trimming cost V 3 bases and J 1 base, with 12 bases left between them. Germline CDR1 and CDR2: KGHSH and LQKENI. The CDR3 is made up of 15 amino acids.

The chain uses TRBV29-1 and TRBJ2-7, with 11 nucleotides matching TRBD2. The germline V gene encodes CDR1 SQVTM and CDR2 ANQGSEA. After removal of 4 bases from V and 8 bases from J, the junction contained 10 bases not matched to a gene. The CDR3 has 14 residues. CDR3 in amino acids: CSVAASSGRRKQYF. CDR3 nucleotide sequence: TGCAGCGTTGCCGCCTCTAGCGGGAGGAGGAAGCAGTACTTC.

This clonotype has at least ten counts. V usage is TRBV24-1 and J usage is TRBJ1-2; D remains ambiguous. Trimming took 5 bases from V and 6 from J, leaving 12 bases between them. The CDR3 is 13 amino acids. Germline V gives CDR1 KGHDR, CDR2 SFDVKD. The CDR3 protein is CATSAGGGDGYTF. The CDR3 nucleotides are TGTGCCACCAGTGCAGGTGGAGGAGATGGCTACACCTTC.

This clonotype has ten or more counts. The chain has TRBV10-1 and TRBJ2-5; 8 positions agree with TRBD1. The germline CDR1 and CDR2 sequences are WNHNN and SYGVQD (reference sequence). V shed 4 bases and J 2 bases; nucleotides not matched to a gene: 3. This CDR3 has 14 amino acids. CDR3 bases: TGCGCCAGCAGTGGAGGACAGGGTCAAGAGACCCAGTACTTC. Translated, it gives CASSGGQGQETQYF.

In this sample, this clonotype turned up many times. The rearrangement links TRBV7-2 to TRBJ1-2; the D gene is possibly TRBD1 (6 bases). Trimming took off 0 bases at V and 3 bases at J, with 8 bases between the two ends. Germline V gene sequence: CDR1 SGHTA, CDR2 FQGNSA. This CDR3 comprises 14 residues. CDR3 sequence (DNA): TGTGCCAGCAGCTTAGCGGGGGCAGACTATGGCTACACCTTC. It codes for CASSLAGADYGYTF.

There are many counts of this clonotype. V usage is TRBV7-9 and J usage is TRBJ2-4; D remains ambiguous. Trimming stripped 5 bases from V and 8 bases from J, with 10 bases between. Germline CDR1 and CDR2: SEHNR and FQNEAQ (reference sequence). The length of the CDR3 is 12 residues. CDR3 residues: CASSPPRDIQYF. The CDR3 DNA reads TGTGCCAGCAGCCCCCCCCGGGACATTCAGTACTTC.

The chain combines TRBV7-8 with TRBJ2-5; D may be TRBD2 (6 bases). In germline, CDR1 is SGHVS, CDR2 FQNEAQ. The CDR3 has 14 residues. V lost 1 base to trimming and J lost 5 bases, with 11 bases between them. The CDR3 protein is CASSLVTGEETQYF. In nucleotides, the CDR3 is TGTGCCAGCAGCTTAGTTACGGGAGAGGAGACCCAGTACTTC.

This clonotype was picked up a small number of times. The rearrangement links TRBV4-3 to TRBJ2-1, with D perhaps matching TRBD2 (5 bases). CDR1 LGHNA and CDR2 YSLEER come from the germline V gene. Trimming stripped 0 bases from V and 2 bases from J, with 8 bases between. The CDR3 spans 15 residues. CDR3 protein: CASSQEAGTYNEQFF. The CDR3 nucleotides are TGCGCCAGCAGCCAAGAGGCCGGGACCTACAATGAGCAGTTCTTC.

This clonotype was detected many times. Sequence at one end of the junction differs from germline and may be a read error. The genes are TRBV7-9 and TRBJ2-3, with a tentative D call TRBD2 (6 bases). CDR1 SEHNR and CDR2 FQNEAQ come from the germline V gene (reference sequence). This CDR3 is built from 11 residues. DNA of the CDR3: TGTGCCAGCAGCTTATCGGAGGGTAGGGGTTTT. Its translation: CASSLSEGRGF.

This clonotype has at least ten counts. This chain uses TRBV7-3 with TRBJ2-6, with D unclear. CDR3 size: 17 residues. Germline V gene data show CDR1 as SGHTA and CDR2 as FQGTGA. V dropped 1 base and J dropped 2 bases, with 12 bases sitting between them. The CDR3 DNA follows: TGTGCCAGCAGCTTAAATCTTGCCCTTACTGGGGCCAACGTCCTGACTTTC. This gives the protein CASSLNLALTGANVLTF.

CDR3: CSVVGRDPHRPDTQYF. CDR3 in DNA: TGCAGCGTTGTGGGGCGGGACCCTCATCGCCCAGATACGCAGTATTTT. This chain connects TRBV29-1 to TRBJ2-3; possible D gene TRBD2, 6 bases. V was trimmed by 4 bases and J by 4 bases, leaving 21 bases between them. The CDR3 runs 16 residues. CDR1 SQVTM and CDR2 ANQGSEA come from the germline V gene.

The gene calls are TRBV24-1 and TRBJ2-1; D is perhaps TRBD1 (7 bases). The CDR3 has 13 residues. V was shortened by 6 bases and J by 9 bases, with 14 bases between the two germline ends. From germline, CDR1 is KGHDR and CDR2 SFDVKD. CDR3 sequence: CATSSYQGGEQFF. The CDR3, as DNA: TGTGCCACCAGTAGTTATCAGGGGGGTGAGCAGTTCTTC.

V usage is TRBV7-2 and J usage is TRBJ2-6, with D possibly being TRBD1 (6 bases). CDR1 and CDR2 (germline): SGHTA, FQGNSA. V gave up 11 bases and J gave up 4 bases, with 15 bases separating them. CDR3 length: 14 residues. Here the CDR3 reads CAGGREYGANVLTF. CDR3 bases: TGTGCCGGGGGCAGGGAGTACGGGGCCAACGTCCTGACTTTC. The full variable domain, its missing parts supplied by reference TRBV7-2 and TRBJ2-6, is GAGVSQSPSNKVTEKGKDVELRCDPISGHTALYWYRQSLGQGLEFLIYFQGNSAPDKSGLPSDRFSAERTGGSVSTLTIQRTQQEDSAVYLCAGGREYGANVLTFGAGSRLTVL.

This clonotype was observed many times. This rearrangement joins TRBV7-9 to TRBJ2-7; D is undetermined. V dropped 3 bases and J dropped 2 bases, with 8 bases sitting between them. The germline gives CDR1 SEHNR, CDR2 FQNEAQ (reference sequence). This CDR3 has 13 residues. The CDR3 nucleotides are TGTGCCAGCAGCTTCGACCCCGCCTACGAGCAGTACTTC. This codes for CASSFDPAYEQYF.

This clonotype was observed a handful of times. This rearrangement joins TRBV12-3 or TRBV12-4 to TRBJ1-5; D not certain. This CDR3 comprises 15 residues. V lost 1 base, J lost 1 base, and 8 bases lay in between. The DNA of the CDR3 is TGTGCCAGCAGTTTAGTTCCGGGGAGCAATCAGCCCCAGCATTTT. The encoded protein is CASSLVPGSNQPQHF.

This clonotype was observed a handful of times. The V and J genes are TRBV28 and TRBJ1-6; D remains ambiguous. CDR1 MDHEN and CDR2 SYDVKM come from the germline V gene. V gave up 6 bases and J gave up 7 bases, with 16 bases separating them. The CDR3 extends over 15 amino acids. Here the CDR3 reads CASRDARGRNSPLHF. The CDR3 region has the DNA TGTGCCAGCAGGGACGCTCGGGGTCGGAATTCACCCCTCCACTTT.

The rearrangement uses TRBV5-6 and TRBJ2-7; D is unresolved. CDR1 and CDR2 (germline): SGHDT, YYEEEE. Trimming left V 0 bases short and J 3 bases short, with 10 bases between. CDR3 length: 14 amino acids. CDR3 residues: CASSLGVSVYEQYF. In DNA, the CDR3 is TGTGCCAGCAGCTTGGGAGTGTCAGTCTACGAGCAGTACTTC. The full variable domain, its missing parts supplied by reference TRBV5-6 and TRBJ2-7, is DAGVTQSPTHLIKTRGQQVTLRCSPKSGHDTVSWYQQALGQGPQFIFQYYEEEERQRGNFPDRFSGHQFPNYSSELNVNALLLGDSALYLCASSLGVSVYEQYFGPGTRLTVT.

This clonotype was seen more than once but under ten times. The CDR3 reads CASSVAVAGAQETQYF. In DNA, the CDR3 is TGTGCCAGCAGCGTAGCGGTAGCGGGGGCTCAAGAGACCCAGTACTTC. This chain joins TRBV9 and TRBJ2-5; 9 bases line up with TRBD2. CDR3 length equals 16 residues. The germline CDR1 and CDR2 sequences are SGDLS and YYNGEE. Losses at the gene ends were 0 bases for V and 2 bases for J; bases not matched to a gene: 5.